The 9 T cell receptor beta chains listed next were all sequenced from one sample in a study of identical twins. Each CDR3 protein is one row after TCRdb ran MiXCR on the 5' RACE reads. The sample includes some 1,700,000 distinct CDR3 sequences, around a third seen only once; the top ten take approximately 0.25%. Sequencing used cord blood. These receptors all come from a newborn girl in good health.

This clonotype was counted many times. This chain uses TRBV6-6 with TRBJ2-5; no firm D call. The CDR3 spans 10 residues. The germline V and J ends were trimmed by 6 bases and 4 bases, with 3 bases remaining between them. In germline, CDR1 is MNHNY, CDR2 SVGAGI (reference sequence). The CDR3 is CASSVETQYF. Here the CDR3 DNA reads TGTGCCAGCAGCGTAGAGACCCAGTACTTC.

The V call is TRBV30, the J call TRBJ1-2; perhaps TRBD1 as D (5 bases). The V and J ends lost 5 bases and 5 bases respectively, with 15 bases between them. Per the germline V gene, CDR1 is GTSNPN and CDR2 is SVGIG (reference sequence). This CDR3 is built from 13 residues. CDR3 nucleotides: TGTGCCTGGCAAATTGTGGGGCTGTATGGCTACACCTTC. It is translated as CAWQIVGLYGYTF.

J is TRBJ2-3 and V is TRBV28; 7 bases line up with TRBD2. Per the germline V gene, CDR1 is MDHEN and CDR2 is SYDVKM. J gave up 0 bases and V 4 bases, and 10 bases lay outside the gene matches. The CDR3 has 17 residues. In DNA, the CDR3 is TGTGCCAGCAGTTCGGCTAGCGGAAGAGCAAGCACAGATACGCAGTATTTT. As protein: CASSSASGRASTDTQYF.

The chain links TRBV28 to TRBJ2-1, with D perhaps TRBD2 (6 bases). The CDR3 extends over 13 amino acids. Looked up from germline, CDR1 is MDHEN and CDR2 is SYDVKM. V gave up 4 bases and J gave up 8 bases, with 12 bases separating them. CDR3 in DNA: TGTGCCAGCAGTTCACCTCCTAGCGATGAGCAGTTCTTC. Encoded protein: CASSSPPSDEQFF.

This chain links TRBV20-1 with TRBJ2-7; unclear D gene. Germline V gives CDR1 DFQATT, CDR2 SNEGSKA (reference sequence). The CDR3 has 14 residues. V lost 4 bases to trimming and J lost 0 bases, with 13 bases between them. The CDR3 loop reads CSATSARGSYEQYF. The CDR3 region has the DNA TGCAGTGCTACCTCTGCTCGCGGCTCCTACGAGCAGTACTTC.

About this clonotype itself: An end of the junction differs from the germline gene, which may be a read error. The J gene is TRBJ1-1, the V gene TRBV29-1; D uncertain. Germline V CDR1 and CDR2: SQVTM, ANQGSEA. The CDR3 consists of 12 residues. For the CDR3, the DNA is TGCGGCGTTGAAGCTGAGGGCGGTTGGGCTTTCTTT. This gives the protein CGVEAEGGWAFF.

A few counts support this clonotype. The CDR3 here is CASRGVAYTGELFF. The CDR3 DNA sequence: TGTGCCAGCAGGGGGGTGGCCTACACCGGGGAGCTGTTTTTT. The chain is built from TRBV6-5 and TRBJ2-2; the D gene could be TRBD1 or TRBD2 (5 bases each). The germline gives CDR1 MNHEY, CDR2 SVGAGI. The CDR3 is 14 residues long. The V end was cut by 6 bases, the J end by 3 bases, with 11 bases between.

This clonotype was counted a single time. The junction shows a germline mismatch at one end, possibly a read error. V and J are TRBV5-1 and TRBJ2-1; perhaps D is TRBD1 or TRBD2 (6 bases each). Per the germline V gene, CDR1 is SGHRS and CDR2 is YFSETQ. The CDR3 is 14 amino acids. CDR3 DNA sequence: TGCGCCAGCAGCGGGGGGCCGACCTACAATGAGCAGCTCTTC. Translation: CASSGGPTYNEQLF.

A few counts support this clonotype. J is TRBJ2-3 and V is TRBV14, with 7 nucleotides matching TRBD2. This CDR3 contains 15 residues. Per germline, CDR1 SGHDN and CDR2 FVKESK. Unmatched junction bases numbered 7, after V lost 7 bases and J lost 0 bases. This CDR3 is CASNDLAASTDTQYF. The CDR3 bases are TGTGCCAGCAACGATCTAGCGGCTAGCACAGATACGCAGTATTTT.